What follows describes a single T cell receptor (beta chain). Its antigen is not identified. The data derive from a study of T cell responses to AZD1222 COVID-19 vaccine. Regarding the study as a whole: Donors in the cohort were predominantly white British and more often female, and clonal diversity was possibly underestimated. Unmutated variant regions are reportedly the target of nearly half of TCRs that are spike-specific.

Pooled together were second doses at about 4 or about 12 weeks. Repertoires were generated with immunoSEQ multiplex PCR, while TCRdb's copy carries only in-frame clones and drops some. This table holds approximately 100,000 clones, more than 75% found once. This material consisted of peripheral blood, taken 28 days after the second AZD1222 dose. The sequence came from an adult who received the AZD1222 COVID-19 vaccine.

CDR3 coding DNA: TGCAGCGTTGAAGCGACAGGGACTGAAGCTTTCTTT. Its translation is CSVEATGTEAFF. The V and J genes are TRBV29-1 and TRBJ1-1; TRBD1 matches 7 bases. Germline loops: CDR1 SQVTM, CDR2 ANQGSEA. This CDR3 has 12 residues. V lost 1 base to trimming and J lost 5 bases; unmatched junction nucleotides: 1.